This entry describes one T cell receptor beta chain. The data derive from a study of blood T cell repertoires in COVID-19. Study as a whole: Researchers got acute and convalescent COVID-19 samples from the United States, Italy and Spain.

The authors' processing: Nucleated cell number was recorded as an estimate derived from reference gene primer amplification. Profiled with immunoSEQ multiplex PCR; TCRdb holds only in-frame clones, not every one. For V, J and clone size, that table is used; D and trimming come from the DNA. This sample carries hundreds of thousands of clones, 90% of them seen once, and the ten largest clones take 2.6%. Assignment of participants to cohorts was predicated upon participant-reported clinical history. Recovered status applied to Cohort 3 donors who had two consecutive negative PCRs. It also applied to those with clearance or with symptom resolution. Germline V gene lookup returns CDR1 MNHNS and CDR2 SASEGT. With V trimmed by 2 bases and J by 6 bases, 5 bases remained unmatched. CDR3 size: 15 residues.

The rearrangement uses TRBV6-1 and TRBJ2-1, with TRBD2 identical over 9 bases. This TCR was sampled from a man aged 55 to 70 who had recovered from COVID-19. The sequenced material came from PBMCs or T cells enriched from blood (not recorded which). Here the CDR3 DNA reads TGTGCCAGCAGTGAACTTGCGGGAGGGGTCAATGAGCAGTTCTTC. Its translation: CASSELAGGVNEQFF.